This TCR beta chain was retrieved from a study of PD-L1 blockade in urothelial cancer. This CDR3 comprises 17 residues. Germline V lookup: CDR1 SGHVS, CDR2 FNYEAQ. Unmatched junction bases numbered 10, after V lost 1 base and J lost 9 bases. Time point given: pretreatment peripheral blood. Anywhere from 1 to 8 samples came from each patient, spanning pretreatment and on-treatment. TCRdb's copy holds only in-frame clones and misses some; the assay was immunoSEQ multiplex PCR. Of 45,000 to 60,000 clones in the sample, approximately 78% were seen once. The TCR comes from a man aged 45-65 years with urothelial cancer. Sequenced here: PBMCs, sampled around atezolizumab (anti-PD-L1) treatment. This chain joins TRBV7-6 and TRBJ2-1; TRBD2 matches at 12 bases. The CDR3 DNA follows: TGTGCCAGCAGCTTAGTGGCTAGCGGGGGGGCTTCTCGTGAGCAGTTCTTC. Translating gives CASSLVASGGASREQFF.